These T cell receptor beta chains were read from a single sample in a study of metastatic and nonmetastatic thyroid tumors. With MiXCR, TCRdb reprocessed the PCR reads. The table lists 5,400 or so clones, 35% to 40% of them singletons, with 30% to 40% in the top ten. The sequencing input was adjacent normal tissue. These receptors were obtained from a female donor with papillary thyroid cancer or a benign thyroid nodule (not recorded which). Some clones in this sample may be carry-over from other donors' samples. The CDR3 runs from the conserved cysteine through the conserved F or W. Fields, in order: CDR3 protein, CDR3 DNA, V gene, J gene, clone size, D gene, CDR3 length. A D gene is named only where the DNA matches it firmly. Part of the rows lack a size; the others show once, few, many or a class for expanded clones.

CDR3 protein: CASSYKDGGELFF
CDR3 DNA: TGTGCCAGCAGTTATAAGGATGGCGGGGAGCTGTTTTTT
V gene: TRBV6-6
J gene: TRBJ2-2
clone size: few
D gene: NA
CDR3 length: 13

CDR3 protein: CASSYKFSSSYNSPLHF
CDR3 DNA: TGTGCCAGCAGTTATAAATTTTCCAGCTCCTATAATTCACCCCTCCACTTT
V gene: TRBV6-5
J gene: TRBJ1-6
clone size: few
D gene: NA
CDR3 length: 17

CDR3 protein: CASSYTPGLGTHEQFF
CDR3 DNA: TGTGCCAGCAGCTACACCCCGGGACTGGGTACACATGAGCAGTTCTTC
V gene: TRBV11-2
J gene: TRBJ2-1
clone size: NA
D gene: NA
CDR3 length: 16

CDR3 protein: CASSEDRDRRDTEAFF
CDR3 DNA: TGTGCCAGCAGTGAAGATCGGGACAGGAGGGACACTGAAGCTTTCTTT
V gene: TRBV6-1
J gene: TRBJ1-1
clone size: few
D gene: TRBD1
CDR3 length: 16

CDR3 protein: CASSFVKGYGYTF
CDR3 DNA: TGTGCCAGCAGCTTTGTGAAGGGCTATGGCTACACCTTC
V gene: TRBV11-3
J gene: TRBJ1-2
clone size: NA
D gene: NA
CDR3 length: 13

CDR3 protein: CASSLETGSGANVLTF
CDR3 DNA: TGCGCCAGCAGCTTGGAGACTGGCTCTGGGGCCAACGTCCTGACTTTC
V gene: TRBV5-1
J gene: TRBJ2-6
clone size: NA
D gene: NA
CDR3 length: 16

CDR3 protein: CASSLHRQNTEAFF
CDR3 DNA: TGTGCCAGCAGCCTACACCGACAGAACACTGAAGCTTTCTTT
V gene: TRBV11-1
J gene: TRBJ1-1
clone size: NA
D gene: NA
CDR3 length: 14

CDR3 protein: CASSLDGAYNEQFF
CDR3 DNA: TGCGCCAGCAGCTTAGATGGGGCCTACAATGAGCAGTTCTTC
V gene: TRBV5-1
J gene: TRBJ2-1
clone size: few
D gene: NA
CDR3 length: 14

CDR3 protein: CASSRTSGGGTDTQYF
CDR3 DNA: TGTGCCAGCAGCAGGACTAGCGGGGGGGGCACAGATACGCAGTATTTT
V gene: TRBV7-2
J gene: TRBJ2-3
clone size: large
D gene: TRBD2
CDR3 length: 16

CDR3 protein: CASSAQGDTEAFF
CDR3 DNA: TGTGCCAGCAGCGCACAGGGGGACACTGAAGCTTTCTTT
V gene: TRBV11-3
J gene: TRBJ1-1
clone size: once
D gene: TRBD1
CDR3 length: 13

CDR3 protein: CASSPLAGADSGANVLTF
CDR3 DNA: TGTGCCAGCAGTCCCCTAGCGGGGGCCGACTCTGGGGCCAACGTCCTGACTTTC
V gene: TRBV12-3/TRBV12-4
J gene: TRBJ2-6
clone size: few
D gene: TRBD2
CDR3 length: 18

CDR3 protein: CAWGDSSYEQYF
CDR3 DNA: TGTGCCTGGGGGGACAGCTCCTACGAGCAGTACTTC
V gene: TRBV30
J gene: TRBJ2-7
clone size: few
D gene: TRBD1
CDR3 length: 12

CDR3 protein: CSARSGNYGYTF
CDR3 DNA: TGCAGTGCTAGATCGGGGAACTATGGCTACACCTTC
V gene: TRBV20-1
J gene: TRBJ1-2
clone size: NA
D gene: NA
CDR3 length: 12

CDR3 protein: CASRRPLGTEAFF
CDR3 DNA: TGTGCCAGTAGAAGGCCCCTGGGCACTGAAGCTTTCTTT
V gene: TRBV19
J gene: TRBJ1-1
clone size: few
D gene: NA
CDR3 length: 13

CDR3 protein: CASSSYNEQFF
CDR3 DNA: TGTGCCAGCAGCTCTTACAATGAGCAGTTCTTC
V gene: TRBV5-8
J gene: TRBJ2-1
clone size: medium-sized
D gene: NA
CDR3 length: 11

CDR3 protein: CASSLDVAGVGYEQYF
CDR3 DNA: TGTGCCAGCAGCTTAGATGTAGCGGGAGTGGGTTACGAGCAGTACTTC
V gene: TRBV11-2
J gene: TRBJ2-7
clone size: NA
D gene: TRBD2
CDR3 length: 16

CDR3 protein: CASSLQGLNSPLHF
CDR3 DNA: TGCGCCAGCAGCTTGCAGGGATTGAATTCACCCCTCCACTTT
V gene: TRBV5-1
J gene: TRBJ1-6
clone size: once
D gene: NA
CDR3 length: 14

CDR3 protein: CASSQEPRTSYNEQFF
CDR3 DNA: TGCGCCAGCAGCCAAGAGCCCCGAACCTCCTACAATGAGCAGTTCTTC
V gene: TRBV4-3
J gene: TRBJ2-1
clone size: medium-sized
D gene: NA
CDR3 length: 16

CDR3 protein: CASSLYVQGPLYGYTF
CDR3 DNA: TGTGCCAGTAGTTTATACGTACAGGGCCCCCTTTATGGCTACACCTTC
V gene: TRBV27
J gene: TRBJ1-2
clone size: NA
D gene: NA
CDR3 length: 16

CDR3 protein: CASTLQASWNSPLHF
CDR3 DNA: TGTGCCAGCACCCTACAGGCCTCCTGGAATTCACCCCTCCACTTT
V gene: TRBV28
J gene: TRBJ1-6
clone size: NA
D gene: NA
CDR3 length: 15

CDR3 protein: CSASGRRANTEAFF
CDR3 DNA: TGCAGTGCTAGTGGGCGGAGAGCAAACACTGAAGCTTTCTTT
V gene: TRBV20-1
J gene: TRBJ1-1
clone size: NA
D gene: NA
CDR3 length: 14

CDR3 protein: CASSYPNRGPGGDTQYF
CDR3 DNA: TGTGCCAGCAGTTATCCCAACAGGGGCCCTGGAGGAGATACGCAGTATTTT
V gene: TRBV28
J gene: TRBJ2-3
clone size: NA
D gene: TRBD1
CDR3 length: 17

CDR3 protein: CASSFRIQETQYF
CDR3 DNA: TGTGCCAGCAGCTTCCGGATTCAAGAGACCCAGTACTTC
V gene: TRBV4-2
J gene: TRBJ2-5
clone size: once
D gene: NA
CDR3 length: 13

CDR3 protein: CSAQQGSNTEAFF
CDR3 DNA: TGCAGTGCCCAACAGGGGTCCAACACTGAAGCTTTCTTT
V gene: TRBV20-1
J gene: TRBJ1-1
clone size: large
D gene: TRBD1
CDR3 length: 13

CDR3 protein: CASSSLQGMNTEAFF
CDR3 DNA: TGCGCCAGCAGCTCCTTACAGGGGATGAACACTGAAGCTTTCTTT
V gene: TRBV5-1
J gene: TRBJ1-1
clone size: few
D gene: TRBD1
CDR3 length: 15

CDR3 protein: CASSYSGGVSEQFF
CDR3 DNA: TGTGCCAGCAGCTATAGCGGGGGGGTCTCTGAGCAGTTCTTC
V gene: TRBV12-3/TRBV12-4
J gene: TRBJ2-1
clone size: NA
D gene: TRBD2
CDR3 length: 14

CDR3 protein: CASSLRGPENTEAFF
CDR3 DNA: TGTGCCAGCAGTTTAAGAGGTCCAGAAAACACTGAAGCTTTCTTT
V gene: TRBV27
J gene: TRBJ1-1
clone size: few
D gene: NA
CDR3 length: 15

CDR3 protein: CSAGGNSNQPQHF
CDR3 DNA: TGCAGTGCTGGCGGGAATAGCAATCAGCCCCAGCATTTT
V gene: TRBV20-1
J gene: TRBJ1-5
clone size: large
D gene: NA
CDR3 length: 13

CDR3 protein: CSARDPGLALYNEQFF
CDR3 DNA: TGCAGTGCTAGAGATCCGGGACTAGCCCTATATAATGAGCAGTTCTTC
V gene: TRBV20-1
J gene: TRBJ2-1
clone size: NA
D gene: TRBD2
CDR3 length: 16

CDR3 protein: CASSYSKVLRGKLNTEAFF
CDR3 DNA: TGTGCCAGCAGTTACTCGAAAGTCCTCCGGGGGAAACTGAACACTGAAGCTTTCTTT
V gene: TRBV6-2/TRBV6-3
J gene: TRBJ1-1
clone size: NA
D gene: NA
CDR3 length: 19

CDR3 protein: CASTSTPGQGNSYEQYF
CDR3 DNA: TGTGCCAGCACCTCTACACCGGGACAGGGAAACTCCTACGAGCAGTACTTC
V gene: TRBV6-1
J gene: TRBJ2-7
clone size: NA
D gene: TRBD1
CDR3 length: 17

CDR3 protein: CASSLLFLGARDEQFF
CDR3 DNA: TGTGCCAGCAGTTTACTGTTCTTGGGGGCCAGGGATGAGCAGTTCTTC
V gene: TRBV28
J gene: TRBJ2-1
clone size: many
D gene: NA
CDR3 length: 16

CDR3 protein: CASTTDGSYEQYFGPDTGELFF
CDR3 DNA: NA
V gene: TRBV25-1
J gene: TRBJ2-2
clone size: NA
D gene: NA
CDR3 length: 22

CDR3 protein: CASSFSGLGELFF
CDR3 DNA: TGTGCCAGCAGTTTTAGCGGGTTAGGGGAGCTGTTTTTT
V gene: TRBV27
J gene: TRBJ2-2
clone size: few
D gene: TRBD2
CDR3 length: 13

CDR3 protein: CASSEEMRTSPYNEQFF
CDR3 DNA: TGTGCCAGCAGTGAAGAGATGAGGACTTCGCCCTACAATGAGCAGTTCTTC
V gene: TRBV6-1
J gene: TRBJ2-1
clone size: few
D gene: NA
CDR3 length: 17

CDR3 protein: CASGTNYGYTF
CDR3 DNA: TGCGCCAGCGGGACAAACTATGGCTACACCTTC
V gene: TRBV5-1
J gene: TRBJ1-2
clone size: NA
D gene: NA
CDR3 length: 11

CDR3 protein: CASSLDFAGGPSGELFF
CDR3 DNA: TGTGCCAGCAGCTTAGATTTCGCGGGAGGGCCCTCCGGGGAGCTGTTTTTT
V gene: TRBV11-2
J gene: TRBJ2-2
clone size: many
D gene: TRBD2
CDR3 length: 17

CDR3 protein: CASSFGQGRTLTSGANVLTF
CDR3 DNA: TGTGCCAGCAGCTTTGGTCAGGGGCGAACCCTTACCTCTGGGGCCAACGTCCTGACTTTC
V gene: TRBV5-4
J gene: TRBJ2-6
clone size: NA
D gene: NA
CDR3 length: 20

CDR3 protein: CASSLGLGYSGNTIYF
CDR3 DNA: TGTGCCAGCAGCCTAGGGCTGGGTTACTCTGGAAACACCATATATTTT
V gene: TRBV6-1
J gene: TRBJ1-3
clone size: few
D gene: NA
CDR3 length: 16

CDR3 protein: CASSQGGTGRNEQFF
CDR3 DNA: TGTGCCAGCAGCCAAGGAGGGACAGGGAGGAATGAGCAGTTCTTC
V gene: TRBV4-2
J gene: TRBJ2-1
clone size: NA
D gene: TRBD1
CDR3 length: 15

CDR3 protein: CSARETRAYEQYF
CDR3 DNA: TGCAGTGCTAGAGAGACGCGGGCCTACGAGCAGTACTTC
V gene: TRBV20-1
J gene: TRBJ2-7
clone size: NA
D gene: NA
CDR3 length: 13

CDR3 protein: CASSLAPSNEQFF
CDR3 DNA: TGCGCCAGCAGCTTGGCCCCCTCCAATGAGCAGTTCTTC
V gene: TRBV5-1
J gene: TRBJ2-1
clone size: NA
D gene: NA
CDR3 length: 13

CDR3 protein: CSARGQQGREQYF
CDR3 DNA: TGCAGTGCTAGAGGGCAACAGGGAAGGGAGCAGTACTTC
V gene: TRBV20-1
J gene: TRBJ2-7
clone size: NA
D gene: NA
CDR3 length: 13

CDR3 protein: CASSSTKQSEQYF
CDR3 DNA: TGTGCCAGCAGTTCTACAAAACAGAGCGAGCAGTACTTC
V gene: TRBV6-1
J gene: TRBJ2-7
clone size: NA
D gene: NA
CDR3 length: 13

CDR3 protein: CASRRGNSNQPQHF
CDR3 DNA: TGTGCCAGCAGGCGAGGGAATAGCAATCAGCCCCAGCATTTT
V gene: TRBV27
J gene: TRBJ1-5
clone size: few
D gene: NA
CDR3 length: 14

CDR3 protein: CASSEVDRSTDTQYF
CDR3 DNA: TGTGCCAGCAGTGAAGTTGACAGAAGCACAGATACGCAGTATTTT
V gene: TRBV6-1
J gene: TRBJ2-3
clone size: NA
D gene: NA
CDR3 length: 15

CDR3 protein: CASRLTPSGFSYEQYF
CDR3 DNA: TGCGCCAGCAGGCTGACCCCTAGCGGGTTCTCCTACGAGCAGTACTTC
V gene: TRBV5-1
J gene: TRBJ2-7
clone size: NA
D gene: TRBD2
CDR3 length: 16

CDR3 protein: CAWSARIKKGPEAFF
CDR3 DNA: TGTGCCTGGAGTGCCCGGATCAAGAAGGGACCTGAAGCTTTCTTT
V gene: TRBV30
J gene: TRBJ1-1
clone size: NA
D gene: NA
CDR3 length: 15

CDR3 protein: CASSPGTGEVTEAFF
CDR3 DNA: TGTGCCAGCTCACCCGGTACAGGGGAGGTCACTGAAGCTTTCTTT
V gene: TRBV18
J gene: TRBJ1-1
clone size: NA
D gene: TRBD1
CDR3 length: 15

CDR3 protein: CASSTDGGDRETQYF
CDR3 DNA: TGTGCCAGCAGTACCGACGGGGGGGATCGAGAGACCCAGTACTTC
V gene: TRBV6-2/TRBV6-3
J gene: TRBJ2-5
clone size: few
D gene: TRBD2
CDR3 length: 15

CDR3 protein: CASSEHGARETQYF
CDR3 DNA: TGTGCCAGCAGTGAACATGGGGCTCGAGAGACCCAGTACTTC
V gene: TRBV6-1
J gene: TRBJ2-5
clone size: NA
D gene: NA
CDR3 length: 14

CDR3 protein: CASTGQGNNSPLHF
CDR3 DNA: TGTGCCAGCACCGGACAGGGGAATAATTCACCCCTCCACTTT
V gene: TRBV6-1
J gene: TRBJ1-6
clone size: NA
D gene: TRBD1
CDR3 length: 14

CDR3 protein: CASSLEPTYEQYF
CDR3 DNA: TGCGCCAGCAGCTTGGAGCCCACCTACGAGCAGTACTTC
V gene: TRBV5-1
J gene: TRBJ2-7
clone size: NA
D gene: NA
CDR3 length: 13

CDR3 protein: CASRSETGNQPQHF
CDR3 DNA: TGTGCCAGCAGATCAGAGACAGGGAATCAGCCCCAGCATTTT
V gene: TRBV6-1
J gene: TRBJ1-5
clone size: few
D gene: TRBD1
CDR3 length: 14

CDR3 protein: CSARGWEIIQETQYF
CDR3 DNA: TGCAGTGCTAGAGGCTGGGAGATAATCCAAGAGACCCAGTACTTC
V gene: TRBV20-1
J gene: TRBJ2-5
clone size: once
D gene: NA
CDR3 length: 15

CDR3 protein: CASSLTGTGDSYEQYF
CDR3 DNA: TGTGCCAGCAGTTTGACAGGGACAGGGGATTCCTACGAGCAGTACTTC
V gene: TRBV6-4
J gene: TRBJ2-7
clone size: NA
D gene: TRBD1
CDR3 length: 16

CDR3 protein: CASAFQRGDYGYTF
CDR3 DNA: TGTGCCAGCGCCTTCCAAAGGGGCGATTATGGCTACACCTTC
V gene: TRBV6-1
J gene: TRBJ1-2
clone size: NA
D gene: NA
CDR3 length: 14